This T cell receptor beta chain was identified in a study of Ad26.COV2.S vaccination and SARS-CoV-2 variants. The study, taken as a whole, reports: Comparable non-spike TCR breadth was observed in vaccine and placebo recipients. Breadth and depth estimates from TCRs may understate total T cell responses. Post-vaccination breadth of spike-specific CD8+ and CD4+ T cell responses was reportedly substantial.

The data were produced by immunoSEQ multiplex PCR, yet TCRdb's version contains in-frame clones alone and is incomplete. The sample consists of 300,000 to 450,000 clones, around 84% of them appearing once. V shed 2 bases, J shed 1 base, and the junction held 9 bases outside the gene matches. Germline-derived CDR1 and CDR2 are LGHDT and YNNKEL (reference sequence). The CDR3 is 18 amino acids. Comments on this clone: Its antigen is undetermined.

Treatment meaning: around 19 received Ad26.COV2.S at low or high dose, single or two shots; 5 received placebo; per-sample allocation not given. Each sample was drawn 63 days after the first injection (of vaccine or placebo). The sequence was collected from a person aged 18-60 years who received the Ad26.COV2.S COVID-19 vaccine or a placebo. Here the sequenced sample was peripheral blood, taken in a trial of Ad26.COV2.S vaccine versus placebo. The chain carries TRBV3-1 (or the pseudogene TRBV3-2) and TRBJ2-3; TRBD2 agrees at 10 bases. The CDR3 DNA follows: TGTGCCAGCAGCCAAAATCCCCCCGGGACTAGCGGCACAGATACGCAGTATTTT. This gives the protein CASSQNPPGTSGTDTQYF.